The 12 T cell receptor beta chains given below trace back to one sample, sequenced in a study of blood T cells in healthy people across ages. Then a second PCR, running roughly 7 to 11 cycles, was carried out with a sample-barcoded 5' primer and a J-beta primer mix. TCRdb called the 5' RACE reads again in MiXCR, with one record for every CDR3 protein. The sample lists around 520,000 distinct CDR3 sequences, around a quarter seen once, with 3% to 4% in the top ten. This same sample was also taken into another study, of T cells of mothers and their children.

Sequenced sample: blood. These TCRs come from a boy aged 2 to 10 in good health.

The CDR3 DNA follows: TGCAGTGCTAGACAACAGGGCGCGCAGTATTTT. Amino acids: CSARQQGAQYF. V and J are TRBV20-1 and TRBJ2-3; D is perhaps TRBD1 (6 bases). V was trimmed by 2 bases and J by 10 bases, leaving 10 bases between them. The CDR3 consists of 11 residues. CDR1 is DFQATT, CDR2 SNEGSKA, per germline (reference sequence).

V is TRBV9 and J is TRBJ1-5; D uncertain. The CDR3 totals 14 residues. Trimming took off 0 bases at V and 6 bases at J, with 10 bases between the two ends. The germline gives CDR1 SGDLS, CDR2 YYNGEE. Here the CDR3 reads CASSVGSGSQPQHF. DNA for the CDR3: TGTGCCAGCAGCGTAGGATCTGGCTCTCAGCCCCAGCATTTT.

V is TRBV9 and J is TRBJ2-1; 10 bases agree with TRBD2. The CDR3 spans 16 residues. V shed 2 bases and J 6 bases; nucleotides not matched to a gene: 8. Germline V gives CDR1 SGDLS, CDR2 YYNGEE. The CDR3 sequence is CASSVIGTSVINEQFF. The CDR3 nucleotides read TGTGCCAGCAGCGTGATCGGGACTAGCGTGATCAATGAGCAGTTCTTC.

Points on this clonotype: Its ends do not fully match the called genes, so a read error is possible. This sequence joins TRBV12-3 or TRBV12-4 and TRBJ1-2, with 8 bases aligning to TRBD1. This CDR3 contains 13 residues. The CDR3, as DNA: TGTGCCAGCAGCCCCGACAGGGGTGATGGCTACGCCTTC. Translation gives CASSPDRGDGYAF.

V is TRBV5-1 and J is TRBJ2-7, with D possibly called TRBD1 or TRBD2 (6 bases each). The J call may not be correct, given that the DNA end is closer to TRBJ2-5. The CDR3 has 13 residues. Germline CDR1 and CDR2: SGHRS and YFSETQ. CDR3 coding DNA: TGCGCCAGCGGCAATACAGGGAGGCAGACCCAGTACTTC. The encoded protein is CASGNTGRQTQYF.

The gene calls are TRBV20-1 and TRBJ2-5; D ambiguous. The CDR3 is 15 residues long. Germline V gene lookup returns CDR1 DFQATT and CDR2 SNEGSKA (reference sequence). Trimming took 0 bases from V and 1 from J, leaving 12 bases between them. CDR3 in DNA: TGCAGTGCTAGAGATCCTAACCCCGGCCAAGAGACCCAGTACTTC. Translating it yields CSARDPNPGQETQYF.

The chain recombines TRBV28 with TRBJ2-3; D call uncertain. Germline CDR1 and CDR2: MDHEN and SYDVKM. The CDR3 runs 15 residues. V lost 3 bases, J lost 1 base, and 11 bases lay in between. CDR3 sequence: CASSLIQYGTDTQYF. DNA of the CDR3: TGTGCCAGCAGTTTGATCCAGTACGGCACAGATACGCAGTATTTT.

This clonotype appeared a few times. V usage is TRBV10-3 and J usage is TRBJ1-1, with TRBD1 matching over 7 bases. J lost 0 bases, V lost 2 bases, and 9 bases had no gene match. CDR1 and CDR2 from the germline V gene are ENHRY and SYGVKD. The CDR3 runs to 17 residues. CDR3 coding DNA: TGTGCCATCAGTGAGCGGAGACAGGGCAACATGAACACTGAAGCTTTCTTT. Protein: CAISERRQGNMNTEAFF.

A few counts support this clonotype. The rearrangement joins TRBV7-8 to TRBJ1-4; D not certain. The CDR3 sequence is 14 residues long. Looked up from germline, CDR1 is SGHVS and CDR2 is FQNEAQ. V lost 1 base and J lost 8, with 11 bases in between. DNA for the CDR3: TGTGCCAGCAGCTTAGGACTACGGGAGGAAAAACTGTTTTTT. Protein product: CASSLGLREEKLFF.

The chain carries TRBV7-3 and TRBJ2-1, with D tentatively TRBD2 (5 bases). Germline CDR1 is SGHTA and CDR2 is FQGTGA. There are 16 residues in the CDR3. Trimming took off 2 bases at V and 0 bases at J, with 11 bases between the two ends. CDR3 coding DNA: TGTGCCAGCAGCTTACGACGGGGAGACTCCTACAATGAGCAGTTCTTC. Its protein product is CASSLRRGDSYNEQFF. The full variable domain, its missing parts supplied by reference TRBV7-3 and TRBJ2-1, is GAGVSQTPSNKVTEKGKYVELRCDPISGHTALYWYRQSLGQGPEFLIYFQGTGAADDSGLPNDRFFAVRPEGSVSTLKIQRTERGDSAVYLCASSLRRGDSYNEQFFGPGTRLTVL.

The table lists this clonotype with a few counts. This chain links TRBV11-2 with TRBJ2-5, with D perhaps being TRBD1 or TRBD2 (6 bases each). The last part of the DNA fits TRBJ2-7 better; the J call may be wrong. The CDR3 is 16 amino acids. Per the germline V gene, CDR1 is SGHAT and CDR2 is FQNNGV. The CDR3 is CASSPEGGIPSYEQYF. The CDR3 DNA sequence: TGTGCCAGCAGCCCAGAAGGGGGGATTCCCTCCTACGAGCAGTACTTC.

The V call is TRBV20-1, the J call TRBJ2-1; 7 bases map to TRBD2. CDR3 length equals 14 residues. V lost 5 bases to trimming and J lost 7 bases; unmatched junction nucleotides: 11. The germline CDR1 and CDR2 sequences are DFQATT and SNEGSKA (reference sequence). CDR3: CSARVGAGINEQFF. CDR3 nucleotides: TGCAGTGCTCGCGTGGGAGCGGGGATTAATGAGCAGTTCTTC.